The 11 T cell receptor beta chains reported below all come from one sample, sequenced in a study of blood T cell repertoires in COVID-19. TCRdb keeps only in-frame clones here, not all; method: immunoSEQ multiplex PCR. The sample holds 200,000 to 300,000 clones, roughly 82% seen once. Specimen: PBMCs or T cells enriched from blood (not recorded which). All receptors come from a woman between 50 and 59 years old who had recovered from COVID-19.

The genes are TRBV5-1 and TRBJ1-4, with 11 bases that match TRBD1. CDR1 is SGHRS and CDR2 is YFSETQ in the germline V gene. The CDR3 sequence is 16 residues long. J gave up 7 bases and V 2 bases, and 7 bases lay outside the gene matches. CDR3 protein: CASSLAGQGASEKLFF. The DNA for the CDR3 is TGCGCCAGCAGCTTAGCAGGACAGGGGGCTTCTGAAAAACTGTTTTTT.

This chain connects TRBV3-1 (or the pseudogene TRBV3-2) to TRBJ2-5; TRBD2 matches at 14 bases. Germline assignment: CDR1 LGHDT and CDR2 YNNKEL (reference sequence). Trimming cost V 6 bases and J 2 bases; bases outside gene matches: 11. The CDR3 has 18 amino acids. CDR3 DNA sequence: TGTGCCAGCAGGCGCCGGGGGACTAGCGGGGGTCAACAAGAGACCCAGTACTTC. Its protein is CASRRRGTSGGQQETQYF.

This CDR3 reads CASSWGPQNTEAFF. For the CDR3, the DNA is TGCGCCAGCAGCTGGGGGCCACAGAACACTGAAGCTTTCTTT. This chain uses TRBV5-1 with TRBJ1-1; D is perhaps TRBD1 (6 bases). Germline CDR1 reads SGHRS; CDR2 reads YFSETQ. V was cut by 3 bases and J by 1 base, with 10 bases left in between. There are 14 residues in the CDR3.

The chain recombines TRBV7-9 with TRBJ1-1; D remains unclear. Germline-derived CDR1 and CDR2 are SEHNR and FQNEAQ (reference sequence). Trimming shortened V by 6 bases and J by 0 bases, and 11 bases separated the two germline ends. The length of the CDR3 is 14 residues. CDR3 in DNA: TGTGCCAGCAGGTCCCTCCGTATGAACACTGAAGCTTTCTTT. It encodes CASRSLRMNTEAFF.

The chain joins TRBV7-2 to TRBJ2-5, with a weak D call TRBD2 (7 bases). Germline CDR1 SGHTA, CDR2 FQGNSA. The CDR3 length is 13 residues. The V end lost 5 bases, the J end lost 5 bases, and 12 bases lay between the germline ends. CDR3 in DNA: TGTGCCAGCAGCCTGGGGGGGCCGGAGACCCAGTACTTC. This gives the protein CASSLGGPETQYF.

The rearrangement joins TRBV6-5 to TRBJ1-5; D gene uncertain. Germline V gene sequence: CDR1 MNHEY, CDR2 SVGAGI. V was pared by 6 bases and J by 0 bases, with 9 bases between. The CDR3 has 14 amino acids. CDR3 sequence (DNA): TGTGCCAGCAGCCCGGTCTATAGCAATCAGCCCCAGCATTTT. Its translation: CASSPVYSNQPQHF.

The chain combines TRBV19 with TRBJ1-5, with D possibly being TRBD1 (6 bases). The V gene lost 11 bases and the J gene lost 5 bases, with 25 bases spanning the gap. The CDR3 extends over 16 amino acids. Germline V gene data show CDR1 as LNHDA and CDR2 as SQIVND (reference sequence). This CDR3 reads CAVQERGIGSHQPQHF. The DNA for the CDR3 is TGTGCCGTACAAGAGAGGGGGATAGGATCTCATCAGCCCCAGCATTTT. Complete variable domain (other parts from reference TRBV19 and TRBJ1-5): DGGITQSPKYLFRKEGQNVTLSCEQNLNHDAMYWYRQDPGQGLRLIYYSQIVNDFQKGDIAEGYSVSREKKESFPLTVTSAQKNPTAFYLCAVQERGIGSHQPQHFGDGTRLSIL.

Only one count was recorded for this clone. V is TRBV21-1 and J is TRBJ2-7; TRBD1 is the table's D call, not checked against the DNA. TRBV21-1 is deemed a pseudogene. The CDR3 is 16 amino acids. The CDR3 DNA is TGTGCCAGACCCAAGTTAGGCGTTGGGCTTAACTACGAGCAGTACTTC. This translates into CARPKLGVGLNYEQYF.

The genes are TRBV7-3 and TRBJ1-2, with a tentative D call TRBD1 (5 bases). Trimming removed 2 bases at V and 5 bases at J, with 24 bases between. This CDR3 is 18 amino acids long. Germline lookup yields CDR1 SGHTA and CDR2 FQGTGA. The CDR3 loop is CASSLSPSSRASSYGYTF. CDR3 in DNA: TGTGCCAGCAGCTTATCCCCCTCTTCCAGGGCCTCCTCTTATGGCTACACCTTC.

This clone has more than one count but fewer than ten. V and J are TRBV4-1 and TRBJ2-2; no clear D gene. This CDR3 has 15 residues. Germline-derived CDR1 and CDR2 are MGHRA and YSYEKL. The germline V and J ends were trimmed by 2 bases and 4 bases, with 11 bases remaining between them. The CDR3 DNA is TGCGCCAGCAGCCAACCCCCCAGGTCCACCGGGGAGCTGTTTTTT. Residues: CASSQPPRSTGELFF.

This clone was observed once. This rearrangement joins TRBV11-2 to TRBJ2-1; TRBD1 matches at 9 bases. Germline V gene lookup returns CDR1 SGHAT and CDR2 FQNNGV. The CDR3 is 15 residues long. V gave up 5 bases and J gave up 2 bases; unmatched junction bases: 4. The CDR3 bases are TGTGCCAGCAGCGAAGACAGGGGGACCTACAATGAGCAGTTCTTC. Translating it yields CASSEDRGTYNEQFF.